This T cell receptor (beta chain) was sequenced in a study of vaccination effects on CD4 cells after COVID-19. Trimming removed 6 bases at V and 4 bases at J, with 10 bases between. This CDR3 has 13 residues. Germline CDR1 reads MNHEY; CDR2 reads SVGAGI. Of note for this clone: Its antigen remains unknown.

Sequencing followed a ViraFEST assay step that expanded antigen-specific CD4+ T cells with viral peptide pools. At the end of more than 8 days of culture, CD4+ T cells were isolated. Two doses of BNT162b2 or mRNA-1273 vaccine were administered to participants. Assay used: immunoSEQ multiplex PCR; TCRdb lists only in-frame clones, some missing. The table lists roughly 24,000 clones, around 70% of them singletons, with 10% in the top ten. The TCR sequence derives from a human donor who received a COVID-19 vaccine. The sample in question was CD4+ T cells from PBMCs cultured with HCoV-NL63 spike peptides, obtained after COVID-19 vaccination. The genes are TRBV6-5 and TRBJ1-5; D perhaps matches TRBD1 (6 bases). The CDR3 nucleotides read TGTGCCAGCAGCCAGACAGGAAATCAGCCCCAGCATTTT. Protein sequence: CASSQTGNQPQHF.